One and the same sample provided the 20 T cell receptor beta chains below, sequenced in a study of neurological immune-mediated disorders. TCRdb fed the 5' RACE reads into MiXCR, producing one record per CDR3 protein. The repertoire holds 55,000 to 80,000 distinct CDR3 sequences, with roughly 4.8% as singletons. Sequenced sample: PBMCs. Source of these receptors: a woman aged 45-60 years with multiple sclerosis.

Many counts were recorded for this clonotype. The rearrangement links TRBV15 to TRBJ2-1; D not resolved. V was clipped by 3 bases and J by 6 bases, with 9 bases between them. The CDR3 sequence is 13 residues long. Germline loops: CDR1 LNHNV, CDR2 YYDKDF (reference sequence). This chain's CDR3 is CATSRTRGNEQFF. DNA of the CDR3: TGTGCCACCAGCAGGACACGCGGCAATGAGCAGTTCTTC.

This clonotype was counted many times. V and J are TRBV9 and TRBJ2-2; tentatively, D is TRBD2 (6 bases). The CDR3 sequence is 14 residues long. CDR1 and CDR2 from the germline V gene are SGDLS and YYNGEE. Trimming stripped 5 bases from V and 6 bases from J, with 14 bases between. CDR3 nucleotide sequence: TGTGCCAGCAGGCGGGACCTGGGGCCCGGGGAGCTGTTTTTT. Its protein is CASRRDLGPGELFF.

This clonotype was observed a handful of times. The gene calls are TRBV6-6 and TRBJ2-5; 8 bases are shared with TRBD1. The CDR3 covers 16 residues. Germline CDR1 is MNHNY and CDR2 is SVGAGI (reference sequence). The V and J ends lost 2 bases and 2 bases, in that order; junction bases with no gene match: 7. CDR3 sequence (DNA): TGTGCCAGCAGTTACCTCGGACAGGGTAGTCAAGAGACCCAGTACTTC. Translation: CASSYLGQGSQETQYF.

This clonotype was detected many times. The chain has TRBV5-1 and TRBJ2-1; D perhaps matches TRBD1 (6 bases). V lost 0 bases, J lost 3 bases, and 7 bases lay in between. CDR1 SGHRS and CDR2 YFSETQ come from the germline V gene. CDR3 length: 14 residues. The CDR3 loop reads CASSLEGGYNEQFF. CDR3 DNA: TGCGCCAGCAGCTTGGAAGGGGGCTACAATGAGCAGTTCTTC.

This clonotype has a handful of counts. This chain connects TRBV29-1 to TRBJ2-3; 10 positions agree with TRBD1. The CDR3 is 14 amino acids. Germline V gene sequence: CDR1 SQVTM, CDR2 ANQGSEA. The V segment lost 7 bases and the J segment 2 bases; nucleotides outside the gene matches: 6. CDR3 in DNA: TGCAGCGCCCGGACAGGGGGAACCACAGATACGCAGTATTTT. Translated, it gives CSARTGGTTDTQYF.

This clonotype showed up many times. The genes are TRBV5-1 and TRBJ2-3; 8 bases are a match to TRBD2. V was pared by 0 bases and J by 4 bases, with 7 bases of the junction left unmatched. This CDR3 has 16 residues. Germline CDR1 reads SGHRS; CDR2 reads YFSETQ. The CDR3 is CASSLVVRGGADTQYF. Written as DNA, the CDR3 is TGCGCCAGCAGCTTGGTTGTCCGGGGGGGTGCAGATACGCAGTATTTT.

As regards this clonotype: The germline gene is not matched at one end of the junction; a read error may be the cause. The chain recombines TRBV10-3 with TRBJ1-6; D might be TRBD1 (6 bases). The CDR3 is 14 amino acids. Germline CDR1 is ENHRY and CDR2 is SYGVKD. The CDR3 nucleotides are TGTGCCATCAGTGAGTCGGGGGCAGCTTCACCCCTCAACTTT. Residues: CAISESGAASPLNF.

This clonotype turned up a few times. The V and J genes are TRBV5-1 and TRBJ1-2, with TRBD1 matching over 7 bases. With V trimmed by 0 bases and J by 6 bases, 5 bases remained unmatched. Germline CDR1 SGHRS, CDR2 YFSETQ. The CDR3 loop spans 14 amino acids. The CDR3 bases are TGCGCCAGCAGCTTGGTTGGAGGGGGCGATGGCTACACCTTC. Its translation: CASSLVGGGDGYTF.

This clonotype has at least ten counts. CDR3 region: CSARGPLVAFGETQYF. CDR3 nucleotides: TGCAGTGCTAGAGGCCCGCTAGTTGCTTTCGGTGAGACCCAGTACTTC. The V gene is TRBV20-1, the J gene TRBJ2-5; D gene uncertain. The V end was cut by 1 base, the J end by 5 bases, with 20 bases between. The CDR3 sequence is 16 residues long. The germline gives CDR1 DFQATT, CDR2 SNEGSKA (reference sequence).

This clonotype came up a few times. V and J are TRBV5-1 and TRBJ2-7; D unclear. The length of the CDR3 is 12 residues. Per germline, CDR1 SGHRS and CDR2 YFSETQ. V shed 3 bases and J shed 3 bases, with 7 bases lying between them. As DNA, the CDR3 is TGCGCCAGCAGCTCCTCAATCTACGAGCAGTACTTC. Translation gives CASSSSIYEQYF.

This clonotype appeared many times. The chain links TRBV7-2 to TRBJ2-7, with TRBD2 identical over 7 bases. This CDR3 contains 15 residues. V lost 2 bases and J lost 1; bases outside the gene matches: 5. Germline V gives CDR1 SGHTA, CDR2 FQGNSA. The CDR3 loop reads CASSLWAGESYEQYF. CDR3 sequence (DNA): TGTGCCAGCAGCTTATGGGCGGGGGAGTCCTACGAGCAGTACTTC.

This clonotype was detected ten times or more. The rearrangement links TRBV3-1 to TRBJ2-5, with a possible D match to TRBD2 (6 bases). CDR1 LGHDT and CDR2 YNNKEL come from the germline V gene (reference sequence). This CDR3 spans 17 amino acids. Trimming cost V 5 bases and J 2 bases, with 21 bases left between them. The DNA for the CDR3 is TGTGCCAGCAGCGGGGGGATGCGGGGAAGGAGGCAAGAGACCCAGTACTTC. Its protein product is CASSGGMRGRRQETQYF.

This clonotype showed up many times. The chain combines TRBV5-6 with TRBJ2-1; D call uncertain. The length of the CDR3 is 12 residues. CDR1 is SGHDT, CDR2 YYEEEE, per germline. V was pared by 4 bases and J by 10 bases, with 12 bases between. CDR3 amino acids: CASSLHSGEQFF. The CDR3 DNA reads as TGTGCCAGCAGCCTGCATTCTGGGGAGCAGTTCTTC.

This rearrangement joins TRBV5-3 to TRBJ1-1; weak D call: TRBD1 (6 bases). TRBV5-3 is placed among ORFs of uncertain function. V shed 4 bases and J shed 6 bases, with 16 bases lying between them. The CDR3 consists of 14 residues. The CDR3, as DNA: TGTGCCAGAAGCCTCGGCAGGGGCGTCCCTGAAGCTTTCTTT. It specifies CARSLGRGVPEAFF.

This clonotype was detected only a few times. V and J are TRBV20-1 and TRBJ2-1; 10 nucleotides align to TRBD2. The V and J ends lost 6 bases and 4 bases, in that order; junction bases with no gene match: 9. The CDR3 is 15 amino acids. The germline CDR1 and CDR2 sequences are DFQATT and SNEGSKA (reference sequence). CDR3: CSAHPFSGGYNEQFF. The CDR3 region has the DNA TGCAGTGCCCACCCTTTTAGCGGGGGGTACAATGAGCAGTTCTTC.

Of note for this clonotype: This may come from a read error, since a much larger clone is one base off. V usage is TRBV4-1 and J usage is TRBJ1-4; no reliable D call. Germline assignment: CDR1 MGHRA and CDR2 YSYEKL. V gave up 5 bases and J gave up 11 bases, with 12 bases separating them. The CDR3 runs 12 residues. The CDR3 loop reads CASSVKGYKLFF. The DNA of the CDR3 is TGCGCCAGCAGCGTAAAGGGTTACAAACTGTTTTTT.

In its sample, this clonotype was seen many times. The chain carries TRBV6-5 and TRBJ1-1, with D hard to call. V was shortened by 8 bases and J by 2 bases, with 15 bases between the two germline ends. The germline gives CDR1 MNHEY, CDR2 SVGAGI. The CDR3 consists of 14 residues. The CDR3 DNA sequence: TGTGCCAGCCCAACAAATAGCCCTAACACTGAAGCTTTCTTT. Its protein is CASPTNSPNTEAFF.

This clonotype was observed many times. For the CDR3, the DNA is TGTGCCAGCAGTTCATCCCGTATCCGATACGGATCCTACGAGCAGTACTTC. This sequence encodes CASSSSRIRYGSYEQYF. V is TRBV27 and J is TRBJ2-7; no clear D gene. CDR3 length: 17 residues. The V end was cut by 4 bases, the J end by 1 base, with 20 bases between. Germline values: CDR1 MNHEY, CDR2 SMNVEV (reference sequence).

This clonotype was detected many times. Its ends do not fully match the called genes, so a read error is possible. CDR3 DNA sequence: TGTGCCAGCAGCTTAGAGAAGGGTTCACCCCTCAACTTT. Encoded protein: CASSLEKGSPLNF. The chain recombines TRBV7-6 with TRBJ1-6; D is uncertain. The CDR3 extends over 13 amino acids. Germline V gene sequence: CDR1 SGHVS, CDR2 FNYEAQ.

This clonotype was observed many times. The gene calls are TRBV5-1 and TRBJ1-2; TRBD1 might be the D (5 bases). Trimming stripped 7 bases from V and 5 bases from J, with 12 bases between. There are 12 residues in the CDR3. The germline CDR1 and CDR2 sequences are SGHRS and YFSETQ. Here the CDR3 DNA reads TGCGCCAGCGGGACTGTAAGTTATGGCTACACCTTC. Its translation is CASGTVSYGYTF.